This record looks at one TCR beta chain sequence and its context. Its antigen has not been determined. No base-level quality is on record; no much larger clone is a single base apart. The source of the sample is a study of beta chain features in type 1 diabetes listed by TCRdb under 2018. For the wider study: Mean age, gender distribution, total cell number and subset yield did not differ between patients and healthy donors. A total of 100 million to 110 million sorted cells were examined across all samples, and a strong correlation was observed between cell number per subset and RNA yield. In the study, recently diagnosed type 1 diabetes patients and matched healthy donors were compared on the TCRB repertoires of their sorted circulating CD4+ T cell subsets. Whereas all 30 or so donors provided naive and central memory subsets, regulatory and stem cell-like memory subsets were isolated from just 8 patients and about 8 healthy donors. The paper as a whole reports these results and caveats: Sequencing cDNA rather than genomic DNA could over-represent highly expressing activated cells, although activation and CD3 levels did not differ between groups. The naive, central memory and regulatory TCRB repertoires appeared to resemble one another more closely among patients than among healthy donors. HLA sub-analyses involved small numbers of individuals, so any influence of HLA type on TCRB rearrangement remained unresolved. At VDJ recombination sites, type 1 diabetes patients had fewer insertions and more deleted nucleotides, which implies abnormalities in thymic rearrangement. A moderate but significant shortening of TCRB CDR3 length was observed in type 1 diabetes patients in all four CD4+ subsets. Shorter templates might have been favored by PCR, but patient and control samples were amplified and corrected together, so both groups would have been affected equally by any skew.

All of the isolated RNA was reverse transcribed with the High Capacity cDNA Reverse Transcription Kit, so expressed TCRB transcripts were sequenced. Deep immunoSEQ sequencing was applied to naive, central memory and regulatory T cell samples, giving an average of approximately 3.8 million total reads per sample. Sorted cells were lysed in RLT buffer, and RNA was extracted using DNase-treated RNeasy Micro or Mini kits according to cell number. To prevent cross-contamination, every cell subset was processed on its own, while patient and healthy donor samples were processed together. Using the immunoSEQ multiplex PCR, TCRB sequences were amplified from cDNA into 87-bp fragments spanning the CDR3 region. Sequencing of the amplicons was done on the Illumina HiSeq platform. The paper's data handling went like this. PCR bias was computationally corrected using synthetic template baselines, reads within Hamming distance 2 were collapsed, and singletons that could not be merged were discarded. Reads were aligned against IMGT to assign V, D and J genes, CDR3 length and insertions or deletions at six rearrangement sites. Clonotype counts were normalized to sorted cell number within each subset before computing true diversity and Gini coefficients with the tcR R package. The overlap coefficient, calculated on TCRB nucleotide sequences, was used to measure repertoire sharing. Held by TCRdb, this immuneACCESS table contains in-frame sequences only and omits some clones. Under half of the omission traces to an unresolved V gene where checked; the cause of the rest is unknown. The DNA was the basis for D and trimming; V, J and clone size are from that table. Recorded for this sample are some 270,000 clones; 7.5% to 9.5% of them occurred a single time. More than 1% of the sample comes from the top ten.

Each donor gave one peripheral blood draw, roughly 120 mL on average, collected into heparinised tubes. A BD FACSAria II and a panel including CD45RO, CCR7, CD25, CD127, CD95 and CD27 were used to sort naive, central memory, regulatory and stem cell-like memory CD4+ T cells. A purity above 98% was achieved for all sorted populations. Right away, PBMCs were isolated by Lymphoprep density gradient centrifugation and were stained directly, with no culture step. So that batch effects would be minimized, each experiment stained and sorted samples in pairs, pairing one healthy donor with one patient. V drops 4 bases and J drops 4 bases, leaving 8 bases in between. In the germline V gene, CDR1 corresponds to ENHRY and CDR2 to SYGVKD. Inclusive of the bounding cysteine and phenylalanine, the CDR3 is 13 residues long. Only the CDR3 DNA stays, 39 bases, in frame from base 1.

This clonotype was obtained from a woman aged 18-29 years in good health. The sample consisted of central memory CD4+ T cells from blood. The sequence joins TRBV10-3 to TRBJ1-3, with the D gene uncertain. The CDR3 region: CAISVQQGNTIYF. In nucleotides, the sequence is TGTGCCATCAGTGTCCAACAGGGAAACACCATATATTTT.